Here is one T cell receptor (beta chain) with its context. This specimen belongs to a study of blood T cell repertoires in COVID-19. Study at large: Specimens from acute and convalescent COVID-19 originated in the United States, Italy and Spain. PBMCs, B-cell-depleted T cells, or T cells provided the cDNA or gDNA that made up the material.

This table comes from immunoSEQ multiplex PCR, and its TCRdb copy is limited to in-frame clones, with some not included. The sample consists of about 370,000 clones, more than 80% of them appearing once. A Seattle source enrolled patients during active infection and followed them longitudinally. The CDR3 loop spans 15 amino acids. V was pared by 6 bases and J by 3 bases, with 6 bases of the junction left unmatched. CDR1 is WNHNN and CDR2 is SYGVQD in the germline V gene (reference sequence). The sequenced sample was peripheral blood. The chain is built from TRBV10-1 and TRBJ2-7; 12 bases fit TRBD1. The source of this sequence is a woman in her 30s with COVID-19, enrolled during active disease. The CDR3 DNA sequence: TGCGCCAGCAGCACCGGGACAGGGGGCTTCTACGAGCAGTACTTC. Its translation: CASSTGTGGFYEQYF.